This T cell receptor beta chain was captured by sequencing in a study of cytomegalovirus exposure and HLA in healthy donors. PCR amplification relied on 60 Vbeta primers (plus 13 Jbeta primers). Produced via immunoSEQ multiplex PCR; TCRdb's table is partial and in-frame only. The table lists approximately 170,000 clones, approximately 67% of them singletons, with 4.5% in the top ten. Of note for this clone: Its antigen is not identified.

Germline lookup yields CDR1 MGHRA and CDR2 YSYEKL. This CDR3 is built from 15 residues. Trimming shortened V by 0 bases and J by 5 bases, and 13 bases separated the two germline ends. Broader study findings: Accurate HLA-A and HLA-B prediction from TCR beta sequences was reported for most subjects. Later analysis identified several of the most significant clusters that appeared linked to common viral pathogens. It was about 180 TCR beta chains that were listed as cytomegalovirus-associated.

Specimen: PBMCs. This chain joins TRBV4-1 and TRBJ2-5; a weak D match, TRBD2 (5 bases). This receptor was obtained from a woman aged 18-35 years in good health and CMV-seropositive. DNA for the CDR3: TGCGCCAGCAGCCAAGAGACTACTAGGTGGGAGACCCAGTACTTC. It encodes CASSQETTRWETQYF.